This T cell receptor (beta chain) derives from a study of vaccination effects on CD4 cells after COVID-19. V shed 2 bases and J shed 1 base, with 8 bases lying between them. Germline V lookup: CDR1 GTSNPN, CDR2 SVGIG (reference sequence). There are 13 residues in the CDR3. TCRdb's copy holds only in-frame clones and misses some; the assay was immunoSEQ multiplex PCR. This table has about 41,000 clones, 55% to 75% appearing once. Viral peptide pool expansion of antigen-specific CD4+ T cells preceded sequencing in the ViraFEST assay. The culture ran for roughly 10 days before CD4+ T cells were isolated. No vaccinee had earlier SARS-CoV-2 infection, and nucleocapsid antibodies were negative. IL-2 at 10 IU/ml and peptides at 8.5 to 10 ug/ml were added to cultured PBMC, approximately 2 million per well. Half of the medium was exchanged for IL-2 medium on both days 3 and 7. Remarks on this clone: Its antigen is unknown.

Sequenced material: CD4+ T cells from PBMCs cultured with HCoV-OC43 spike peptides, taken before COVID-19 vaccination. The subset here: HCoV-OC43 spike overlapping peptide pool stimulation. This TCR was sampled from a human donor who received a COVID-19 vaccine. The chain uses TRBV30 and TRBJ2-5; D remains unclear. This CDR3 is CAWSKRIQETQYF. In DNA form, the CDR3 reads TGTGCCTGGAGTAAACGCATCCAAGAGACCCAGTACTTC.